The rows below give T cell receptor beta chains drawn from one sample of a study of CD8+CD57+ T cells in acquired aplastic anemia. Via MiXCR, TCRdb re-called the reads, giving one row per CDR3 protein. This sample has 160,000 or so distinct CDR3 sequences; 71% occur once, and the top ten carry around 45%. Sequenced: sorted CD4+, CD8+, or CD8+CD57+ T cells (not recorded which) from PBMCs. These receptors came from a human donor with aplastic anemia. Both conserved end residues are part of each CDR3. D genes are given only for firm matches. Part of the rows lack a size; the others show once, few, many or a class for expanded clones.

clone_size: -; j_call: TRBJ2-4; d_call: TRBD1; v_call: TRBV29-1; cdr3_aa: CSVSPTGEDIQYF; cdr3_nt: TGCAGCGTCTCACCGACAGGGGAGGACATTCAGTACTTC
clone_size: -; j_call: TRBJ2-6; d_call: -; v_call: TRBV20-1; cdr3_aa: CSARRAGANVLTF; cdr3_nt: TGCAGTGCTCGCAGGGCTGGGGCCAACGTCCTGACTTTC
clone_size: few; j_call: TRBJ1-2; d_call: -; v_call: TRBV10-3; cdr3_aa: CAIGDRSYGYTF; cdr3_nt: TGTGCCATCGGGGACCGATCCTATGGCTACACCTTC
clone_size: -; j_call: TRBJ2-1; d_call: -; v_call: TRBV24-1; cdr3_aa: CATSEQDTNNEQFF; cdr3_nt: TGTGCCACCAGTGAGCAGGACACTAACAATGAGCAGTTCTTC
clone_size: -; j_call: TRBJ2-5; d_call: TRBD2; v_call: TRBV15; cdr3_aa: CATSREASGGSETQYF; cdr3_nt: TGTGCCACCAGCAGAGAGGCTAGCGGGGGATCAGAGACCCAGTACTTC
clone_size: few; j_call: TRBJ2-5; d_call: -; v_call: TRBV2; cdr3_aa: CASNAGAGETQYF; cdr3_nt: TGTGCCAGCAACGCGGGGGCCGGAGAGACCCAGTACTTC
clone_size: once; j_call: TRBJ1-5; d_call: -; v_call: TRBV6-4; cdr3_aa: CASSESLGGTGTQHF; cdr3_nt: TGTGCCAGCAGTGAATCTCTAGGTGGCACAGGTACGCAGCATTTT
clone_size: -; j_call: TRBJ2-2; d_call: -; v_call: TRBV28; cdr3_aa: CASSFEMSTGELFF; cdr3_nt: TGTGCCAGCAGTTTCGAGATGTCCACCGGGGAGCTGTTTTTT
clone_size: -; j_call: TRBJ2-7; d_call: -; v_call: TRBV5-6; cdr3_aa: CASSLSRGLGEQYF; cdr3_nt: TGTGCCAGCAGCTTATCGCGGGGTCTGGGCGAGCAGTACTTC
clone_size: -; j_call: TRBJ1-3; d_call: -; v_call: TRBV20-1; cdr3_aa: CSALDKGVNTIYF; cdr3_nt: TGCAGTGCGCTCGACAAGGGGGTAAACACCATATATTTT
clone_size: -; j_call: TRBJ2-2; d_call: TRBD1; v_call: TRBV19; cdr3_aa: CASSSGGTGTTGELFF; cdr3_nt: TGTGCCAGTAGTTCTGGCGGGACAGGAACCACCGGGGAGCTGTTTTTT
clone_size: -; j_call: TRBJ2-2; d_call: -; v_call: TRBV7-3; cdr3_aa: CASSGGAGTNTGELFF; cdr3_nt: TGTGCCAGCAGCGGGGGGGCAGGGACGAACACCGGGGAGCTGTTTTTT
clone_size: -; j_call: TRBJ2-7; d_call: TRBD1; v_call: TRBV9; cdr3_aa: CASSPTGAPSYEQYF; cdr3_nt: TGTGCCAGCAGTCCGACAGGGGCTCCTTCCTACGAGCAGTACTTC
clone_size: -; j_call: TRBJ1-6; d_call: -; v_call: TRBV6-4; cdr3_aa: CASSAAGNSPLHF; cdr3_nt: TGTGCCAGCAGTGCGGCGGGGAATTCACCCCTCCACTTT
clone_size: -; j_call: TRBJ2-1; d_call: -; v_call: TRBV19; cdr3_aa: CASSIRGLEQFF; cdr3_nt: TGTGCCAGTAGTATTCGAGGGCTTGAGCAGTTCTTC
clone_size: -; j_call: TRBJ2-5; d_call: -; v_call: TRBV7-9; cdr3_aa: CASSQEVGIWETQYF; cdr3_nt: TGCGCCAGCAGCCAAGAGGTGGGAATTTGGGAGACCCAGTACTTC
clone_size: -; j_call: TRBJ2-7; d_call: TRBD1; v_call: TRBV7-6; cdr3_aa: CASSVMEGQGYEQYF; cdr3_nt: TGTGCCAGCAGCGTAATGGAGGGACAGGGCTACGAGCAGTACTTC
clone_size: -; j_call: TRBJ1-6; d_call: -; v_call: TRBV7-9; cdr3_aa: CASSSTVSGSPLHF; cdr3_nt: TGTGCCAGCAGCTCGACAGTCTCGGGTTCACCCCTCCACTTT
clone_size: -; j_call: TRBJ1-1; d_call: -; v_call: TRBV20-1; cdr3_aa: CSARRLGGHTEAFF; cdr3_nt: TGCAGTGCTAGAAGGTTGGGGGGGCACACTGAAGCTTTCTTT
clone_size: few; j_call: TRBJ2-7; d_call: -; v_call: TRBV20-1; cdr3_aa: CSAGGASYEQYF; cdr3_nt: TGCAGTGCTGGCGGGGCCTCCTACGAGCAGTACTTC
clone_size: few; j_call: TRBJ1-5; d_call: -; v_call: TRBV19; cdr3_aa: CASSIRGGNQPQHF; cdr3_nt: TGTGCCAGTAGTATCCGTGGAGGCAATCAGCCCCAGCATTTT
clone_size: -; j_call: TRBJ2-5; d_call: TRBD1; v_call: TRBV7-9; cdr3_aa: CASSLATTGEETQYF; cdr3_nt: TGTGCCAGCAGCTTAGCAACGACAGGGGAGGAGACCCAGTACTTC
clone_size: -; j_call: TRBJ2-3; d_call: TRBD1; v_call: TRBV15; cdr3_aa: CATSSDGTGGTDTQYF; cdr3_nt: TGTGCCACCAGCAGTGACGGGACAGGGGGCACAGATACGCAGTATTTT
clone_size: -; j_call: TRBJ2-7; d_call: TRBD1; v_call: TRBV7-2; cdr3_aa: CASSYPPGTGRDEQYF; cdr3_nt: TGTGCCAGCAGTTACCCACCCGGGACAGGGAGGGACGAGCAGTACTTC
clone_size: -; j_call: TRBJ2-3; d_call: -; v_call: TRBV5-1; cdr3_aa: CASSLAGRPTDTQYF; cdr3_nt: TGCGCCAGCAGCTTGGCGGGACGGCCCACAGATACGCAGTATTTT
clone_size: -; j_call: TRBJ2-7; d_call: -; v_call: TRBV7-7; cdr3_aa: CASSLQGEGNEQYF; cdr3_nt: TGTGCCAGCAGCTTACAAGGGGAAGGGAACGAGCAGTACTTC
clone_size: -; j_call: TRBJ2-1; d_call: TRBD1; v_call: TRBV5-4; cdr3_aa: CASSAPDRGNEQFF; cdr3_nt: TGTGCCAGCAGCGCACCGGACAGGGGTAATGAGCAGTTCTTC
clone_size: -; j_call: TRBJ2-7; d_call: -; v_call: TRBV5-1; cdr3_aa: CASSSPGYEQYF; cdr3_nt: TGCGCCAGCAGCAGCCCAGGATACGAGCAGTACTTC
clone_size: -; j_call: TRBJ2-7; d_call: TRBD2; v_call: TRBV20-1; cdr3_aa: CSASRRGASKQYF; cdr3_nt: TGCAGTGCTAGTCGGCGGGGGGCTAGCAAGCAGTACTTC
clone_size: -; j_call: TRBJ2-7; d_call: TRBD2; v_call: TRBV20-1; cdr3_aa: CSAGVSMRTSNYEQYF; cdr3_nt: TGCAGTGCTGGAGTATCGATGAGGACTAGCAACTACGAGCAGTACTTC
clone_size: -; j_call: TRBJ1-1; d_call: -; v_call: TRBV29-1; cdr3_aa: CSVLVGSSNTGAFF; cdr3_nt: TGCAGCGTTCTAGTCGGATCATCGAACACTGGAGCTTTCTTT
clone_size: -; j_call: TRBJ1-6; d_call: -; v_call: TRBV7-3; cdr3_aa: CASSWTERSPLHF; cdr3_nt: TGTGCCAGCAGCTGGACAGAGAGATCACCCCTCCACTTT
clone_size: few; j_call: TRBJ2-1; d_call: -; v_call: TRBV20-1; cdr3_aa: CSASRSEQFF; cdr3_nt: TGCAGTGCTAGTAGGAGTGAGCAGTTCTTC
clone_size: -; j_call: TRBJ2-7; d_call: TRBD1; v_call: TRBV2; cdr3_aa: CASRSLTGPYEQYF; cdr3_nt: TGTGCCAGCAGGAGTCTGACAGGGCCCTACGAGCAGTACTTC
clone_size: -; j_call: TRBJ2-1; d_call: -; v_call: TRBV9; cdr3_aa: CASSAGGKSYNEQFF; cdr3_nt: TGTGCCAGCAGCGCCGGGGGTAAATCCTACAATGAGCAGTTCTTC
clone_size: -; j_call: TRBJ1-1; d_call: -; v_call: TRBV9; cdr3_aa: CASSQDPRESTEAFF; cdr3_nt: TGTGCCAGCAGCCAAGATCCTAGGGAGAGCACTGAAGCTTTCTTT
clone_size: once; j_call: TRBJ2-7; d_call: TRBD2; v_call: TRBV20-1; cdr3_aa: CSARALAGDGTYEQYF; cdr3_nt: TGCAGTGCTAGAGCCTTGGCGGGAGACGGGACCTACGAGCAGTACTTC
clone_size: -; j_call: TRBJ1-2; d_call: TRBD1; v_call: TRBV5-1; cdr3_aa: CASSPGQGAGYTF; cdr3_nt: TGCGCCAGCAGCCCGGGACAGGGGGCGGGCTACACCTTC